The following is a T cell receptor beta chain sequence with its context. The J segment lost 4 bases and the V segment lost 3 bases, leaving 8 bases of the junction unmatched. CDR1 KGHSH and CDR2 LQKENI come from the germline V gene. This CDR3 comprises 15 residues. These data are taken from a study of blood T cell repertoires in COVID-19. Authors' analysis steps: Reference gene primer amplification in the assay estimated nucleated cell counts. The assay was immunoSEQ multiplex PCR, and TCRdb's table has in-frame clones only and misses some. The D gene and trimming were derived from the DNA, and the V and J assignments and clone size from that table. The profile shows about 170,000 clones, less than 85% of them singletons.

Sequencing was carried out using peripheral blood. The receptor's source is a woman of 80 years or more with acute or convalescent COVID-19. This sequence joins TRBV18 and TRBJ2-5; 7 bases align to TRBD1. This CDR3 reads CASSPRQGGGETQYF. CDR3 sequence (DNA): TGTGCCAGCTCACCCCGACAGGGTGGGGGAGAGACCCAGTACTTC.